This TCR beta chain was observed in a study of blood T cell repertoires in COVID-19. About the research overall: COVID-19 samples collected from the United States, Italy and Spain covered acute and convalescent phases. PBMCs, B-cell-depleted T cells, or T cells were the source of the cDNA or gDNA that made up the material.

Original methodology: By means of reference gene primer amplification, nucleated cell counts were estimated. Method: immunoSEQ multiplex PCR; TCRdb's copy keeps in-frame clones and lacks some. That table supplies the V and J calls and clone size; D and trimming were determined from the DNA. The data contain about 240,000 clones, roughly 85% of them singletons. This receptor was identified in a woman under 30 with acute or convalescent COVID-19. The material sequenced was peripheral blood.

The CDR3 is CASSPRPERDSPLHF. The DNA of the CDR3 is TGTGCCAGCAGTCCCCGTCCCGAGAGGGATTCACCCCTCCACTTT. This chain uses TRBV6-5 with TRBJ1-6; no firm D call. V lost 5 bases to trimming and J lost 8 bases, with 16 bases between them. Germline-derived CDR1 and CDR2 are MNHEY and SVGAGI. The CDR3 covers 15 residues.